This T cell receptor beta chain was identified in a study of blood T cell repertoires in COVID-19. Overall study context: Researchers got acute and convalescent COVID-19 samples from the United States, Italy and Spain. Sample material is recorded as cDNA or gDNA derived from T cells, B-cell-depleted T cells, or PBMCs.

TCRdb keeps only in-frame clones here, not all; method: immunoSEQ multiplex PCR. This sample has 200,000 or so clones; roughly 80% occur once, and the top ten carry less than 7%. This clone showed up just once. The sequenced material came from peripheral blood. The TCR comes from a woman aged 70-85 years with acute or convalescent COVID-19.

This CDR3 reads CASSQGGTSSYEQYF. The CDR3 DNA follows: TGTGCCAGCAGCCAAGGGGGGACTAGCTCCTACGAGCAGTACTTC. The rearrangement joins TRBV25-1 to TRBJ2-7; TRBD2 matches at 8 bases. Trimming removed 6 bases from V and 0 bases from J; junction bases left unmatched: 7. This CDR3 has 15 residues. The germline V gene encodes CDR1 MGHDK and CDR2 SYGVNS.